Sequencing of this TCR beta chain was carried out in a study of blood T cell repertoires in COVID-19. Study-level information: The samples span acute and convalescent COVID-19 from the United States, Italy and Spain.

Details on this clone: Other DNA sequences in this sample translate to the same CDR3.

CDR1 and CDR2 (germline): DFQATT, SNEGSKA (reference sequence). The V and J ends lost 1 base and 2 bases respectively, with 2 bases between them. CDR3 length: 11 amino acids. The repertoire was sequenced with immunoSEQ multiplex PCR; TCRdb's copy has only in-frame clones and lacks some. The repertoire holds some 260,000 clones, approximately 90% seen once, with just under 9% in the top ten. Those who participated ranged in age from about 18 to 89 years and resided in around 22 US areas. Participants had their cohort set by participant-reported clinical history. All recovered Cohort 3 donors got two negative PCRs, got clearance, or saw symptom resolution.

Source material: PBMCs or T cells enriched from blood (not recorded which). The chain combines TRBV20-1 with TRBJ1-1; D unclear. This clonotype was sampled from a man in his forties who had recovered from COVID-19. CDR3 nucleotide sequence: TGCAGTGCTAGAGCTAACACTGAAGCTTTCTTT. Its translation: CSARANTEAFF.